The 28 T cell receptor beta chains in this list originate from one sample, sequenced in a study of blood T cell repertoires in COVID-19. TCRdb's copy holds only in-frame clones and misses some; the assay was immunoSEQ multiplex PCR. In the table there are around 100,000 clones, 84% of which are singletons. The sequenced material came from peripheral blood. Receptor source: a human donor in a cohort sampled during active COVID-19.

The chain couples TRBV18 to TRBJ2-1; D unresolved. This CDR3 spans 13 amino acids. Trimming removed 3 bases at V and 7 bases at J, with 10 bases between. Germline loops: CDR1 KGHSH, CDR2 LQKENI. The CDR3 loop reads CASSPSSTNEQFF. CDR3 sequence (DNA): TGTGCCAGCTCACCGAGTAGCACGAATGAGCAGTTCTTC.

The rearrangement links TRBV5-1 to TRBJ1-1; 12 nucleotides align to TRBD1. This CDR3 contains 18 residues. V dropped 0 bases and J dropped 1; count of bases not matched to a gene: 7. CDR1 and CDR2 (germline): SGHRS, YFSETQ. Here the CDR3 reads CASSLGAGQGAWNTEAFF. The CDR3 DNA follows: TGCGCCAGCAGCTTGGGAGCGGGACAGGGGGCCTGGAACACTGAAGCTTTCTTT. The variable domain in full, with the rest retrieved from reference TRBV5-1 and TRBJ1-1, is KAGVTQTPRYLIKTRGQQVTLSCSPISGHRSVSWYQQTPGQGLQFLFEYFSETQRNKGNFPGRFSGRQFSNSRSEMNVSTLELGDSALYLCASSLGAGQGAWNTEAFFGQGTRLTVV.

The V call is TRBV7-9, the J call TRBJ1-4; D is perhaps TRBD1 (6 bases). V was shortened by 1 base and J by 4 bases, with 13 bases between the two germline ends. Looked up from germline, CDR1 is SEHNR and CDR2 is FQNEAQ (reference sequence). This CDR3 is built from 16 residues. The CDR3 is CASSLGAGAHNEKLFF. In DNA, the CDR3 is TGTGCCAGCAGCTTAGGCGCAGGGGCGCATAATGAAAAACTGTTTTTT.

The chain employs TRBV5-8 and TRBJ1-5; D possibly corresponds to TRBD1 (6 bases). Germline-derived CDR1 and CDR2 are SGHTS and YDEGEE. The V gene lost 4 bases and the J gene lost 6 bases, with 20 bases spanning the gap. This CDR3 has 16 residues. The CDR3 DNA sequence: TGTGCCAGCAGCGAACGGGGCAGGGGTAGAATTCAGCCCCAGCATTTT. This translates into CASSERGRGRIQPQHF.

The genes are TRBV19 and TRBJ1-1; D is uncertain. CDR1 and CDR2 (germline): LNHDA, SQIVND (reference sequence). V was shortened by 4 bases and J by 4 bases, with 16 bases between the two germline ends. The CDR3 totals 15 residues. The CDR3, as DNA: TGTGCCAGTAGTACCGGCGGGATAATTATCACTGAAGCTTTCTTT. It is translated as CASSTGGIIITEAFF.

This chain connects TRBV7-2 to TRBJ2-1; the D is unclear. CDR1 is SGHTA and CDR2 is FQGNSA in the germline V gene. The CDR3 sequence is 11 residues long. V dropped 5 bases and J dropped 4 bases, with 3 bases sitting between them. CDR3 bases: TGTGCCAGCAGCCCATACAATGAGCAGTTCTTC. Protein product: CASSPYNEQFF.

This chain uses TRBV7-8 with TRBJ2-1, with a tentative D call TRBD1 (5 bases). In germline, CDR1 is SGHVS, CDR2 FQNEAQ. Trimming removed 5 bases from V and 6 bases from J, with 20 bases in between. The CDR3 is made up of 16 amino acids. As DNA, the CDR3 is TGTGCCAGCAGCCCTAGGGGCAGTCGAAGGGGCAATGAGCAGTTCTTC. Its protein product is CASSPRGSRRGNEQFF. Full variable domain (rest looked up from reference TRBV7-8 and TRBJ2-1): GAGVSQSPRYKVAKRGQDVALRCDPISGHVSLFWYQQALGQGPEFLTYFQNEAQLDKSGLPSDRFFAERPEGSVSTLKIQRTQQEDSAVYLCASSPRGSRRGNEQFFGPGTRLTVL.

The rearrangement links TRBV29-1 to TRBJ1-6; 10 nucleotides match TRBD1. J lost 10 bases, V lost 6 bases, and 9 bases had no gene match. CDR3 length: 14 residues. In germline, CDR1 is SQVTM, CDR2 ANQGSEA. CDR3 in DNA: TGCAGCGTCGAGACAGGGGGCTTTGGATCACCCCTCCACTTT. This encodes CSVETGGFGSPLHF.

The chain joins TRBV7-9 to TRBJ1-6; D possibly corresponds to TRBD1 (6 bases). The germline V gene encodes CDR1 SEHNR and CDR2 FQNEAQ (reference sequence). This CDR3 region has 13 residues. Trimming shortened V by 8 bases and J by 8 bases, and 13 bases separated the two germline ends. CDR3 in amino acids: CASGQAGDSPLHF. CDR3 coding DNA: TGTGCCAGCGGTCAGGCAGGGGATTCACCCCTCCACTTT.

This clone is a singleton in its sample. This chain joins TRBV7-9 and TRBJ1-5, with TRBD1 identical over 9 bases. The CDR3 length is 18 residues. Germline trimming cut 4 bases from V and 0 bases from J; bases unmatched to any gene: 10. Germline-derived CDR1 and CDR2 are SEHNR and FQNEAQ (reference sequence). CDR3: CASSYSGTGLYSNQPQHF. CDR3 sequence (DNA): TGTGCCAGCAGCTACTCCGGGACAGGGCTTTATAGCAATCAGCCCCAGCATTTT.

This rearrangement joins TRBV3-1 (or the pseudogene TRBV3-2) to TRBJ1-1; no firm D call. This CDR3 region has 14 residues. Germline V gives CDR1 LGHDT, CDR2 YNNKEL (reference sequence). Trimming took 4 bases from V and 1 from J, leaving 10 bases between them. The CDR3 protein is CASSRRRTNTEAFF. The CDR3 DNA sequence: TGTGCCAGCAGCCGACGGAGGACGAACACTGAAGCTTTCTTT.

This clone was seen a single time. V usage is TRBV15 and J usage is TRBJ2-7; 15 nucleotides align to TRBD2. This CDR3 spans 17 amino acids. Germline-derived CDR1 and CDR2 are LNHNV and YYDKDF (reference sequence). Losses at the gene ends were 4 bases for V and 4 bases for J; bases not matched to a gene: 8. CDR3 amino acids: CATSMYPGTSGGYEQYF. The CDR3 DNA reads TGTGCCACCAGCATGTACCCCGGGACTAGCGGGGGGTACGAGCAGTACTTC. The whole variable domain, remainder taken from reference TRBV15 and TRBJ2-7, is DAMVIQNPRYQVTQFGKPVTLSCSQTLNHNVMYWYQQKSSQAPKLLFHYYDKDFNNEADTPDNFQSRRPNTSFCFLDIRSPGLGDTAMYLCATSMYPGTSGGYEQYFGPGTRLTVT.

The chain joins TRBV2 to TRBJ2-5; 8 nucleotides line up with TRBD1. There are 13 residues in the CDR3. Trimming cost V 10 bases and J 7 bases; bases outside gene matches: 11. Per the germline V gene, CDR1 is SNHLY and CDR2 is FYNNEI. CDR3 bases: TGTGCCACCTACGAACAGGGGGAACGGACCCAGTACTTC. It codes for CATYEQGERTQYF.

CDR3 coding DNA: TGTGCCAGCAGCTTCCTCGAGACCCAGTACTTC. This codes for CASSFLETQYF. V and J are TRBV5-6 and TRBJ2-5; D is uncertain. The V and J ends lost 2 bases and 5 bases respectively, with 4 bases between them. CDR1 SGHDT and CDR2 YYEEEE come from the germline V gene. The CDR3 runs to 11 residues. Filled out from reference TRBV5-6 and TRBJ2-5, the complete variable domain reads DAGVTQSPTHLIKTRGQQVTLRCSPKSGHDTVSWYQQALGQGPQFIFQYYEEEERQRGNFPDRFSGHQFPNYSSELNVNALLLGDSALYLCASSFLETQYFGPGTRLLVL.

In its sample, this clone was seen a few times. The J gene is TRBJ2-3, the V gene TRBV7-3, with TRBD2 as a possible D gene (7 bases). Trimming removed 4 bases from V and 2 bases from J, with 16 bases in between. Germline assignment: CDR1 SGHTA and CDR2 FQGTGA. This CDR3 contains 16 residues. This CDR3 reads CASSYGGGFNTDTQYF. DNA for the CDR3: TGTGCCAGCAGCTACGGCGGGGGCTTCAACACAGATACGCAGTATTTT.

About this clone: Other DNA sequences from this sample encode an identical CDR3 as well. The rearrangement links TRBV18 to TRBJ1-1; no firm D call. Germline assignment: CDR1 KGHSH and CDR2 LQKENI. V was pared by 2 bases and J by 2 bases, with 6 bases between. The CDR3 sequence is 13 residues long. CDR3 in amino acids: CASSPTANTEAFF. The CDR3 bases are TGTGCCAGCTCACCAACAGCCAACACTGAAGCTTTCTTT.

This clone was picked up one time. CDR3 loop: CASTPRSLILWEQYF. Here the CDR3 DNA reads TGTGCCAGCACGCCCCGGTCCCTCATCTTGTGGGAGCAGTACTTC. This chain connects TRBV11-2 to TRBJ2-7, with unresolved D. V was clipped by 7 bases and J by 7 bases, with 23 bases between them. CDR1 SGHAT and CDR2 FQNNGV come from the germline V gene. There are 15 residues in the CDR3.

On this clone itself: The junction shows a germline mismatch at one end, possibly a read error. The genes are TRBV27 and TRBJ2-1, with TRBD2 identical over 12 bases. This CDR3 has 15 amino acids. The germline gives CDR1 MNHEY, CDR2 SMNVEV (reference sequence). The CDR3 loop is CASRRTSGRYSEQFF. The CDR3 DNA is TGTGCCAGCAGACGAACTAGCGGGAGGTACAGTGAGCAGTTCTTC.

The chain employs TRBV3-1 (or the pseudogene TRBV3-2) and TRBJ2-1; TRBD1 agrees at 7 bases. CDR1 is LGHDT, CDR2 YNNKEL, per germline (reference sequence). V lost 4 bases to trimming and J lost 7 bases; unmatched junction nucleotides: 4. The CDR3 has 13 residues. The CDR3 region has the DNA TGTGCCAGCAGCCTAGGGACAGCTAATGAGCAGTTCTTC. Its translation is CASSLGTANEQFF.

This sequence joins TRBV12-3 or TRBV12-4 and TRBJ2-1, with unresolved D. This CDR3 region has 13 residues. The V and J ends lost 10 bases and 0 bases respectively, with 10 bases between them. The CDR3 DNA follows: TGTGCCACAACAGTGAACTCCTACAATGAGCAGTTCTTC. Its translation: CATTVNSYNEQFF.

The chain uses TRBV27 and TRBJ2-5; TRBD2 might be the D (5 bases). The CDR3 extends over 13 amino acids. Per germline, CDR1 MNHEY and CDR2 SMNVEV (reference sequence). The germline V and J ends were trimmed by 2 bases and 6 bases, with 10 bases remaining between them. This CDR3 reads CASSLTQRQTQYF. CDR3 DNA sequence: TGTGCCAGCAGTTTAACACAGCGGCAGACCCAGTACTTC.

The chain has TRBV3-1 (or the pseudogene TRBV3-2) and TRBJ2-7; 13 bases are a match to TRBD2. This CDR3 has 15 amino acids. In germline, CDR1 is LGHDT, CDR2 YNNKEL (reference sequence). V shed 3 bases, J shed 3 bases, and the junction held 2 bases outside the gene matches. The CDR3, as DNA: TGTGCCAGCAGCCAGACTAGCGGGGGGAACTACGAGCAGTACTTC. It specifies CASSQTSGGNYEQYF.

The V gene is TRBV27, the J gene TRBJ2-7; the match to TRBD1 covers 7 bases. V shed 5 bases, J shed 1 base, and the junction held 14 bases outside the gene matches. Germline V gene data show CDR1 as MNHEY and CDR2 as SMNVEV (reference sequence). This CDR3 region has 17 residues. CDR3 nucleotide sequence: TGTGCCAGCAGTACAACAAGGACAGGAGATTTATCCTACGAGCAGTACTTC. This translates into CASSTTRTGDLSYEQYF.

V is TRBV5-1 and J is TRBJ2-3; 8 bases line up with TRBD2. Unmatched junction bases numbered 9, after V lost 3 bases and J lost 0 bases. Germline CDR1 is SGHRS and CDR2 is YFSETQ. This CDR3 is 17 amino acids long. The CDR3 region is CASSSRGAGQSTDTQYF. The CDR3 bases are TGCGCCAGCAGCTCGCGGGGGGCTGGACAAAGCACAGATACGCAGTATTTT.

The chain joins TRBV6-5 to TRBJ1-1; D call uncertain. In germline, CDR1 is MNHEY, CDR2 SVGAGI. Between the trimmed V and J ends, which lost 7 bases and 2 bases, there was a span of 14 bases. The CDR3 runs 14 residues. The chain's CDR3 is CASIKDGVNTEAFF. As DNA, the CDR3 is TGTGCCAGCATCAAAGACGGAGTCAACACTGAAGCTTTCTTT.

The chain uses TRBV9 and TRBJ1-1; maybe TRBD1 (5 bases). There are 14 residues in the CDR3. The germline V gene has CDR1 SGDLS and CDR2 YYNGEE. Deletions cut 0 bases from V and 4 bases from J, with 10 bases between. The CDR3 loop is CASSVGPGGTEAFF. As DNA, the CDR3 is TGTGCCAGCAGCGTAGGACCCGGGGGCACTGAAGCTTTCTTT.

This clone was seen a few times. The chain carries TRBV5-4 and TRBJ2-1; 9 bases align to TRBD2. Germline CDR1 SGHNT, CDR2 YYREEE (reference sequence). The CDR3 length is 14 residues. With V trimmed by 4 bases and J by 8 bases, 7 bases remained unmatched. This chain's CDR3 is CASSLRTSAHEQFF. CDR3 coding DNA: TGTGCCAGCAGCCTAAGGACTAGCGCCCATGAGCAGTTCTTC.

The chain employs TRBV7-8 and TRBJ1-6, with D perhaps matching TRBD1 (6 bases). Germline assignment: CDR1 SGHVS and CDR2 FQNEAQ. The length of the CDR3 is 14 residues. Trimming removed 5 bases from V and 6 bases from J, with 11 bases in between. The CDR3 sequence is CASSRQEANSPLHF. Written as DNA, the CDR3 is TGTGCCAGCAGCCGACAGGAAGCTAATTCACCCCTCCACTTT.